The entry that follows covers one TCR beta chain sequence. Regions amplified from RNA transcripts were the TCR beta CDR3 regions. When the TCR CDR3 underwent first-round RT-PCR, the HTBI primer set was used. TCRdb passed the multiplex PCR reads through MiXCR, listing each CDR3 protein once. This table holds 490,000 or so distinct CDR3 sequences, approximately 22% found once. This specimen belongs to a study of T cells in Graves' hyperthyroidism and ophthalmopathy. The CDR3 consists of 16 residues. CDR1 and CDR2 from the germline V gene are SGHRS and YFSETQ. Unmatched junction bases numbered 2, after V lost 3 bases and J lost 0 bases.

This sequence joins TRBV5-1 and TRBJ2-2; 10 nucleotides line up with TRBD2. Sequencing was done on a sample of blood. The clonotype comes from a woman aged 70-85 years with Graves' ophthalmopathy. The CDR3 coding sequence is TGCGCCAGCAGCTGGACTAGCGGAGCGAACACCGGGGAGCTGTTTTTT. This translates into CASSWTSGANTGELFF.